This T cell receptor beta chain is from a study of beta chain features in type 1 diabetes. Whole-study findings and limits: Type 1 diabetes patients showed a moderate but significant shortening of TCRB CDR3s in all four CD4+ subsets.

This clone turned up a few times. What it binds is not known. The entirety of the isolated RNA underwent reverse transcription, so expressed TCRB transcripts were sequenced. Sequencing used immunoSEQ multiplex PCR; TCRdb keeps in-frame clones, though not all of them. The table includes more than 550,000 clones, roughly 13% detected once. The CDR3 consists of 10 residues. V was pared by 2 bases and J by 11 bases, with 4 bases between. CDR1 and CDR2 (germline): MGHRA, YSYEKL. The sample consisted of naive CD4+ T cells from blood. The sequence derives from a man between 18 and 29 years old with type 1 diabetes. The V call is TRBV4-1, the J call TRBJ2-1; D unresolved. The DNA for the CDR3 is TGCGCCAGCAGCCAACTCAAGCAGTTCTTC. Translated, it gives CASSQLKQFF.